These 8 T cell receptor beta chains were all obtained from the same sample, sequenced in a study of cytomegalovirus exposure and HLA in healthy donors. 60 Vbeta and 13 Jbeta primers were used in PCR. Some clones are missing from TCRdb's copy, which holds only in-frame ones; the method was immunoSEQ multiplex PCR. This sample carries about 160,000 clones, roughly four fifths of them seen once, and the ten largest clones take approximately 11%. The sequenced sample was PBMCs. The receptor source for this set is a man in his fifties in good health and CMV-seropositive.

This rearrangement joins TRBV10-1 to TRBJ1-5, with 8 bases fitting TRBD1. This CDR3 contains 18 residues. J lost 2 bases, V lost 3 bases, and 12 bases had no gene match. Per germline, CDR1 WNHNN and CDR2 SYGVQD (reference sequence). In DNA, the CDR3 is TGCGCCAGCAGTGAAGCGGAACAGGGGGAAGAAGGCAATCAGCCCCAGCATTTT. It is translated as CASSEAEQGEEGNQPQHF.

The CDR3 nucleotides read TGTGCCAGCAGCGTATACGCTACACCGGAGGGGGAGCTGTTTTTT. It is translated as CASSVYATPEGELFF. The genes are TRBV9 and TRBJ2-2; no clear D gene. There are 15 residues in the CDR3. Germline V gene sequence: CDR1 SGDLS, CDR2 YYNGEE. Trimming pared 1 base from V and 8 bases from J, leaving 15 bases between.

The chain is built from TRBV4-2 and TRBJ2-7; no clear D. Trimming cost V 0 bases and J 3 bases, with 12 bases left between them. Germline assignment: CDR1 LGHNA and CDR2 YNFKEQ. The CDR3 has 15 residues. CDR3 protein: CASSQDWSPVYEQYF. Here the CDR3 DNA reads TGTGCCAGCAGCCAAGATTGGAGTCCCGTCTACGAGCAGTACTTC.

This clone appeared a few times. This chain links TRBV5-6 with TRBJ2-7; no clear D. In germline, CDR1 is SGHDT, CDR2 YYEEEE. There are 15 residues in the CDR3. V was pared by 1 base and J by 3 bases, with 14 bases between. The CDR3 nucleotides read TGTGCCAGCAGCTTGTTTGCTAACTCCCGCTACGAGCAGTACTTC. Translated: CASSLFANSRYEQYF.

This chain uses TRBV6-5 with TRBJ2-5; TRBD2 is a possible D gene (6 bases). Trimming took 10 bases from V and 2 from J, leaving 14 bases between them. The CDR3 length is 13 residues. Germline-derived CDR1 and CDR2 are MNHEY and SVGAGI. The CDR3 is CATGRGSQETQYF. The DNA for the CDR3 is TGTGCCACCGGCCGGGGGTCGCAAGAGACCCAGTACTTC.

A word on this clone: The CDR3 end shows no conserved phenylalanine or tryptophan, and so a read error is likely. The V gene is TRBV10-2, the J gene TRBJ1-6; D is possibly TRBD1 (5 bases). CDR3 length: 17 amino acids. Germline CDR1 WSHSY, CDR2 SAAADI. The V end lost 3 bases, the J end lost 4 bases, and 16 bases lay between the germline ends. The CDR3 DNA is TGCGCCAGCAGTGAAAAAAGGGGAAAACTATATAATTCACCCCTCCACCTT. It specifies CASSEKRGKLYNSPLHL.

The table lists this clone with a few counts. V gene TRBV9 combines with J gene TRBJ2-5, with D maybe TRBD2 (7 bases). The V end was cut by 3 bases, the J end by 4 bases, with 13 bases between. Germline V gene sequence: CDR1 SGDLS, CDR2 YYNGEE. The CDR3 spans 14 residues. The CDR3 loop reads CASSGRGAGETQYF. For the CDR3, the DNA is TGTGCCAGCAGCGGTCGGGGGGCGGGAGAGACCCAGTACTTC.

This clone has only one observation. One end of the junction does not line up with germline, which may come from a read error. J is TRBJ2-2 and V is TRBV11-3; 10 bases agree with TRBD2. In germline, CDR1 is SGHNT, CDR2 YENEEA. This CDR3 has 17 amino acids. The CDR3 coding sequence is TGTGCCAGCAGCCTAGAGTGGGATAGCGGGAGGTCCGGGGAGCTGTTTTTT. Protein sequence: CASSLEWDSGRSGELFF. Complete variable domain (other parts from reference TRBV11-3 and TRBJ2-2): EAGVVQSPRYKIIEKKQPVAFWCNPISGHNTLYWYLQNLGQGPELLIRYENEEAVDDSQLPKDRFSAERLKGVDSTLKIQPAELGDSAVYLCASSLEWDSGRSGELFFGEGSRLTVL.